The rows below give T cell receptor beta chains drawn from one sample of a study of shared clonotypes between healthy human individuals. The repertoire was sequenced with immunoSEQ multiplex PCR; TCRdb's copy has only in-frame clones and lacks some. The table lists 2.3 million or so clones, over 85% of them singletons. Sequenced material: naive CD4+ T cells from PBMCs. The receptor set was obtained from a man aged 18 to 30 in good health. Some clones in this sample may be carry-over from other donors' samples. Each CDR3 is given with its conserved first and last residue. A D gene is named only where the DNA matches it firmly. Size values are once, few and many counts, or a class for expanded clones, and some rows have none.

V gene	D gene	J gene	clone size	CDR3 DNA	CDR3 protein
TRBV5-4	NA	TRBJ2-5	NA	TGTGCCAGCAGCTTAGGTCCGGGTTCTCGGGAGACCCAGTACTTC	CASSLGPGSRETQYF
TRBV6-1	TRBD2	TRBJ2-1	NA	TGTGCCAGCAGTGGACCTCCGGGGGGCGGGAGGTTCCTCTACAATGAGCAGTTCTTC	CASSGPPGGGRFLYNEQFF
TRBV2	TRBD2	TRBJ2-7	NA	TGTGCCGGCGGAAAAGGACTAGCGGGGCTCTACGAGCAGTACTTC	CAGGKGLAGLYEQYF
TRBV4-3	NA	TRBJ2-2	NA	TGCGCCAGCAGCCGAGAAACAGGGTGGGAGCTGTTTTTT	CASSRETGWELFF
TRBV7-9	NA	TRBJ1-1	NA	TGTGCCAGCAGCTTAGCGGAGTGGAGAGAAGCTTTCTTT	CASSLAEWREAFF
TRBV28	NA	TRBJ2-1	NA	TGTGCCATCAGGCCGGGACGATACAATGAGCAGTTCTTC	CAIRPGRYNEQFF
TRBV10-3	NA	TRBJ1-2	NA	TGTGCCATCAGCGAATCTGGTAACTATGGCTACACCTTC	CAISESGNYGYTF
TRBV21-1	NA	TRBJ1-3	NA	TGTGCCAGCAGCTGTTTGGGGACAGGGCCCCACTCTGGAAACACCATATATTTT	CASSCLGTGPHSGNTIYF
TRBV19	TRBD2	TRBJ2-6	NA	TGTGCCAGTAGTATAGTAGCGGGAATTGGGGCCAACGTCCTGACTTTC	CASSIVAGIGANVLTF
TRBV7-9	NA	TRBJ2-1	NA	TGTGCCAGCGGGGGGCAGGGCTATGAGCAGTTCTTC	CASGGQGYEQFF
TRBV11-3	NA	TRBJ1-1	few	TGTGCCAGCAGCTTAGATCGTCCAGGAGCTTTCTTT	CASSLDRPGAFF
TRBV19	NA	TRBJ1-1	few	TGTGCCAGTATCCCAGGCTGGACAGCCGTTGAAGCTTTCTTT	CASIPGWTAVEAFF
TRBV7-9	NA	TRBJ2-7	NA	TGTGCCAGCAGCTTATCTGAGGCGCCAGGCTACTTCTACGAGCAGTACTTC	CASSLSEAPGYFYEQYF
TRBV5-4	NA	TRBJ1-4	NA	TGTGCCAGCAGCTTGTTCGTGTCAGGGACGACTGAAAAACTGTTTTTT	CASSLFVSGTTEKLFF
TRBV27	NA	TRBJ1-4	NA	TGTGCCAGCTTCAGTAATGAAAAACTGTTTTTT	CASFSNEKLFF
TRBV5-6	TRBD1	TRBJ1-1	NA	TGTGCCAGCAGCATCAGGCCCCGACAGGGGTGGGCTGAAGCTTTCTTT	CASSIRPRQGWAEAFF
TRBV4-1	TRBD2	TRBJ2-7	NA	TGCGCCAGCAGCCAAGACCCCCCGGTGGGAGCGGGAGGGCTGAGGGGCGAGCAGTACTTC	CASSQDPPVGAGGLRGEQYF
TRBV6-5	TRBD1	TRBJ1-2	NA	TGTGCCAGCAGTTACTCGATCGGTCGGACAGGCTATGGCTACACCTTC	CASSYSIGRTGYGYTF
TRBV5-1	TRBD2	TRBJ2-2	NA	TGCGCCAGCAGCTTGGGACTAGCGGGAATCGAGAACGGGGAGCTGTTTTTT	CASSLGLAGIENGELFF
TRBV5-8	NA	TRBJ2-7	once	TGTGCCATCGCACACAGCCCAGGCCGGGGGGCCCCAAGCTCCTACGAGCAGTACTTC	CAIAHSPGRGAPSSYEQYF
TRBV28	NA	TRBJ1-6	NA	TGTGCCAGCTCTAATATCCATAATTCACCCCTCCACTTT	CASSNIHNSPLHF
TRBV11-3	NA	TRBJ2-2	NA	TGTGCCAGCAGCCCCGGACCCGACTACACCGGGGAGCTGTTTTTT	CASSPGPDYTGELFF
TRBV7-3	NA	TRBJ1-1	NA	TGTGCCAGCAGCTCCCGACCTGGATCCGGGACACAGAACACTGAAGCTTTCTTT	CASSSRPGSGTQNTEAFF
TRBV19	TRBD1	TRBJ1-5	NA	TGTGCCAGTATCAATATCCACCTCGGACAGGGAGGTCAGCCCCAGCATTTT	CASINIHLGQGGQPQHF
TRBV19	TRBD1	TRBJ1-5	NA	TGTGCCAGCCGGGACAGGCCTTATAGCAATCAGCCCCAGCATTTT	CASRDRPYSNQPQHF
TRBV29-1	NA	TRBJ2-2	NA	TGCAGCGTTGGAAACCGGGCCGGGGGCACCGGGGAGCTGTTTTTT	CSVGNRAGGTGELFF
TRBV6-5	TRBD2	TRBJ2-5	NA	TGTGCCAGCAGTCCGACTAGCCGGCAGACCCAGTACTTC	CASSPTSRQTQYF
TRBV28	TRBD1	TRBJ1-2	NA	TGTGCCAGCAGACGTATCGGACAGGGGTGGTCTGGCTACACCTTC	CASRRIGQGWSGYTF
TRBV28	TRBD2	TRBJ2-7	once	TGTGCCAGCAGCCGCTCCGGGACTAGCGGCTTCTCCTACGAGCAGTACTTC	CASSRSGTSGFSYEQYF
TRBV4-3	NA	TRBJ2-7	NA	TGCGCCAGCAGCCAAAGGGGTGGTTCCCACGAGCAGTACTTC	CASSQRGGSHEQYF
TRBV5-4	NA	TRBJ2-1	NA	TGTGCCAGCAGCTTGTACGCAGGGCGTTTCAGTGAGCAGTTCTTC	CASSLYAGRFSEQFF
TRBV4-1	NA	TRBJ1-4	NA	TGCGCCAGCGGACAGACAGCTACTAATGAAAAACTGTTTTTT	CASGQTATNEKLFF
TRBV28	TRBD2	TRBJ2-1	NA	TGTGCCAGCAGTTTATCCCGAACTAGCGGTGGGACGAATGAGCAGTTCTTC	CASSLSRTSGGTNEQFF
TRBV4-1	NA	TRBJ2-7	once	TGCGCCAGCAGCCCCCCAGGAAACGAGCAGTACTTC	CASSPPGNEQYF
TRBV6-5	NA	TRBJ2-1	NA	TGTGCCAGCAGTTACTCGAGCGGAACCGCCTACAATGAGCAGTTCTTC	CASSYSSGTAYNEQFF
TRBV20-1	NA	TRBJ2-3	NA	TGCAGTGCTGGACCAGATACGCAGTATTTT	CSAGPDTQYF
TRBV28	TRBD1	TRBJ1-5	NA	TGTGCCAGCAGGGGGACAGGGGGCCAGCAGCCCCAGCATTTT	CASRGTGGQQPQHF
TRBV9	NA	TRBJ2-3	NA	TGTGCCAGCAGCGTAGGGGGATTGGGCGGGGACACAGATACGCAGTATTTT	CASSVGGLGGDTDTQYF
TRBV5-1	NA	TRBJ2-3	NA	TGCGCCAGCAGCCCACCCTATCGACAGGGCAACAAGGGAGGCTCTACGCAGTATTTT	CASSPPYRQGNKGGSTQYF
TRBV5-3	NA	TRBJ2-7	NA	TGTGCCAGAAACGTGCCGAAACAGGGACCCTATCCTCTCTACGAGCAGTACTTC	CARNVPKQGPYPLYEQYF
TRBV7-2	NA	TRBJ1-3	NA	TGTGCCAGCAGCACCCCCGGAAACACCATATATTTT	CASSTPGNTIYF
TRBV14	NA	TRBJ2-7	once	TGTGCCAGCAGCCAAGGACAGGTCTACGAGCAGTACTTC	CASSQGQVYEQYF
TRBV2	NA	TRBJ2-7	NA	TGTGCCAGCAGTGACGGCTTCTACGAGCAGTACTTC	CASSDGFYEQYF
TRBV5-1	NA	TRBJ2-1	NA	TGCGCCAGCGCTTCTCCGTCGTACGACAATGAGCAGTTCTTC	CASASPSYDNEQFF
TRBV19	NA	TRBJ2-7	once	TGTGCCAGTAGTATAGATAGGGGGGCGGCCATCTCCTACGAGCAGTACTTC	CASSIDRGAAISYEQYF
TRBV28	NA	TRBJ1-5	once	TGTGCCAGCAGTTTTAGCTTTAGGGGTATGCGCAATCAGCCCCAGCATTTT	CASSFSFRGMRNQPQHF
TRBV28	NA	TRBJ1-2	once	TGTGCCAGCAGTGCCGGCTGGGGCAGGGCGGAAGGCTACACCTTC	CASSAGWGRAEGYTF
TRBV4-2	NA	TRBJ2-1	NA	TGTGCCAGCAGCTCATCCGGGACCTCGAATGAGCAGTTCTTC	CASSSSGTSNEQFF
TRBV13	NA	TRBJ2-3	NA	TGTGCCAGCAGCAAAGGGGGCACTAGCGGCACAGATACGCAGTATTTT	CASSKGGTSGTDTQYF
TRBV18	TRBD1	TRBJ2-7	NA	TGTGCCAGCTCACCGCAAACTACAGGGGGCCTTGCTTACGAGCAGTACTTC	CASSPQTTGGLAYEQYF
TRBV6-5	TRBD2	TRBJ2-2	NA	TGTGCCAGCAGTTATGGGACTAGCGGGCTAGAGCTGTTTTTT	CASSYGTSGLELFF
TRBV5-4	NA	TRBJ2-1	NA	TGTGCCAGCAGCTCCCGCAGTAGCGGCAATGAGCAGTTCTTC	CASSSRSSGNEQFF
TRBV5-4	NA	TRBJ2-1	few	TGTGCCAGCAGCCCCACCCCCTACAATGAGCAGTTCTTC	CASSPTPYNEQFF
TRBV6-5	NA	TRBJ2-3	NA	TGTGCCAGCAGTTATCGGGGCGCGGGACGCGCAGATACGCAGTATTTT	CASSYRGAGRADTQYF